This TCR beta chain is drawn from a study of regulatory T cells in long-lasting Graves disease. Study observations and caveats: Persistent Graves' cases showed lower TCR diversity than newly diagnosed cases. The study found persistent patients shared more public clonotypes (approximately 2,700) than new patients (about 990). Owing to a sample size that was small, accuracy may have been reduced.

Germline CDR1 is SGHTA and CDR2 is FQGNSA. The length of the CDR3 is 14 residues. V lost 4 bases, J lost 0 bases, and 10 bases lay in between. Through Arm-PCR of CDR3 regions and iRepertoire HTBI primers, TCR beta libraries were built. TCRdb used MiXCR to reprocess the multiplex PCR reads, holding one entry per CDR3 protein. The repertoire holds around 510,000 distinct CDR3 sequences, around 21% seen once, with approximately 7.8% in the top ten. As for time point: persistent/refractory GD, antithyroid drugs over 5 years with positive TRAb. PBMC-derived RNA was used for the TCR library. Worth noting for this clonotype: Antigen specificity is unknown. A read error is possible here, since a much larger clone lies one base away. The conserved phenylalanine or tryptophan normally closing the CDR3 is absent here, so this likely arose from a read error.

This sequence joins TRBV7-2 and TRBJ2-7, with D unclear. The starting material was peripheral blood mononuclear cells (PBMCs), obtained when the disease was refractory, from a patient treated with antithyroid drugs. The receptor was isolated from a female donor with Graves disease. This CDR3 reads CASSSLLDSYEQYL. In DNA, the CDR3 is TGTGCCAGCAGCTCGTTACTTGACTCCTACGAGCAGTACCTC.